The clone carrying this TCR beta chain came up many times. As yet, its antigen is unknown. J gave up 5 bases and V 0 bases, and 3 bases lay outside the gene matches. This CDR3 is built from 15 residues. Germline values: CDR1 MNHEY, CDR2 SMNVEV (reference sequence). These data are taken from a study of post-analysis software for immune sequencing data. Study-level points and caveats: Compared with controls, patients had more of about five TRBV segments, including TRBV5-6, TRBV5-1 and TRBV20-1.

Built from TCR beta cDNA, the libraries had unique molecular identifiers in them. Starting from approximately 1 to 10 million T cells, the study yielded 500,000 or so cDNA molecules. Each CDR3 protein is one row after TCRdb ran MiXCR on the PCR reads. This sample has 150,000 to 200,000 distinct CDR3 sequences; around 28% occur once, and the top ten carry more than 1.3%. Sequenced: blood. The rearrangement uses TRBV27 and TRBJ2-1; 8 bases fit TRBD2. This TCR was sampled from a girl aged 5 to 17 with multiple sclerosis. The CDR3 bases are TGTGCCAGCAGTTTATCCCCACTAGCGGACAATGAGCAGTTCTTC. It is translated as CASSLSPLADNEQFF.